One sample yielded the 25 T cell receptor beta chains listed below, sequenced in a study of cytomegalovirus exposure and HLA in healthy donors. Vbeta (60) and Jbeta (13) primers were used in the PCR. Libraries were prepared by immunoSEQ multiplex PCR; TCRdb keeps only in-frame clonotypes and omits some of them. The table includes 180,000 or so clones, approximately 83% detected once. Sequenced material: PBMCs. These receptor sequences come from a man in his late teens or twenties in good health and CMV-seropositive.

The genes are TRBV2 and TRBJ1-4; TRBD1 agrees at 8 bases. The ends lost 6 bases at V and 3 bases at J; junction bases unmatched: 6. Per germline, CDR1 SNHLY and CDR2 FYNNEI. The CDR3 is 15 residues long. The CDR3 nucleotides are TGTGCCAGCAGGGAACCGGGACAGGCTAATGAAAAACTGTTTTTT. This codes for CASREPGQANEKLFF. The full variable domain, in which reference TRBV2 and TRBJ1-4 provide the parts outside the CDR3, is EPEVTQTPSHQVTQMGQEVILRCVPISNHLYFYWYRQILGQKVEFLVSFYNNEISEKSEIFDDQFSVERPDGSNFTLKIRSTKLEDSAMYFCASREPGQANEKLFFGSGTQLSVL.

This chain links TRBV25-1 with TRBJ1-6; 9 bases are shared with TRBD1. The CDR3 contains 17 residues. Looked up from germline, CDR1 is MGHDK and CDR2 is SYGVNS. V shed 6 bases, J shed 7 bases, and the junction held 13 bases outside the gene matches. The CDR3 DNA reads as TGTGCCAGCAGGAACCGAGGGACAGGGAGGTTCAATTCACCCCTCCACTTT. Protein sequence: CASRNRGTGRFNSPLHF.

The gene calls are TRBV11-2 and TRBJ1-2, with TRBD1 matching 10 bases. Germline V lookup: CDR1 SGHAT, CDR2 FQNNGV. This CDR3 has 14 residues. The junction had 4 bases not matched to a gene; V was cut back by 5 bases and J by 4 bases. CDR3 DNA: TGTGCCAGCAGCGTCCGGACAGGGGGCTATGGCTACACCTTC. This sequence encodes CASSVRTGGYGYTF.

J is TRBJ1-6 and V is TRBV28, with a tentative D call TRBD1 (6 bases). The V end lost 6 bases, the J end lost 3 bases, and 12 bases lay between the germline ends. The CDR3 is 15 residues long. Germline V gene sequence: CDR1 MDHEN, CDR2 SYDVKM. This chain's CDR3 is CASSRTDSYNSPLHF. CDR3 sequence (DNA): TGTGCCAGCAGCCGTACGGACAGCTATAATTCACCCCTCCACTTT.

The rearrangement links TRBV25-1 to TRBJ2-7, with D perhaps matching TRBD1 (6 bases). Trimming cost V 6 bases and J 3 bases, with 12 bases left between them. The CDR3 runs 13 residues. Germline V gene lookup returns CDR1 MGHDK and CDR2 SYGVNS. The CDR3, as DNA: TGTGCCAGCAGCACGCTGGACAGCTACGAGCAGTACTTC. Translating it yields CASSTLDSYEQYF.

CDR3 sequence reads: CASSMGISTLEQYF. Written as DNA, the CDR3 is TGTGCCAGCAGCATGGGAATTTCCACTCTCGAGCAGTACTTC. The rearrangement links TRBV5-6 to TRBJ2-7; no clear D gene. Germline V CDR1 and CDR2: SGHDT, YYEEEE. The V end was cut by 4 bases, the J end by 6 bases, with 17 bases between. The CDR3 is 14 residues long.

The rearrangement joins TRBV7-2 to TRBJ2-1; no definite D call. The CDR3 loop spans 13 amino acids. Trimming took 5 bases from V and 6 from J, leaving 11 bases between them. Per germline, CDR1 SGHTA and CDR2 FQGNSA. CDR3 sequence reads: CASSPERANEQFF. The CDR3, as DNA: TGTGCCAGCAGCCCGGAGAGAGCCAATGAGCAGTTCTTC. The full variable domain, its missing parts supplied by reference TRBV7-2 and TRBJ2-1, is GAGVSQSPSNKVTEKGKDVELRCDPISGHTALYWYRQSLGQGLEFLIYFQGNSAPDKSGLPSDRFSAERTGGSVSTLTIQRTQQEDSAVYLCASSPERANEQFFGPGTRLTVL.

The chain has TRBV27 and TRBJ2-1; 9 bases agree with TRBD1. With V trimmed by 3 bases and J by 10 bases, 4 bases remained unmatched. In germline, CDR1 is MNHEY, CDR2 SMNVEV (reference sequence). The CDR3 has 13 amino acids. CDR3 DNA: TGTGCCAGCAGTTTCGGGACAGGGTACGAGCAGTTCTTC. It encodes CASSFGTGYEQFF.

The chain is built from TRBV7-2 and TRBJ2-7, with 7 nucleotides matching TRBD1. After removal of 0 bases from V and 3 bases from J, the junction contained 2 bases not matched to a gene. The CDR3 totals 14 residues. Germline V gives CDR1 SGHTA, CDR2 FQGNSA. Here the CDR3 reads CASSLAGQLYEQYF. DNA of the CDR3: TGTGCCAGCAGCTTAGCGGGACAGCTCTACGAGCAGTACTTC.

Only a few counts were recorded for this clone. The V call is TRBV14, the J call TRBJ1-4; unclear D gene. The germline V gene has CDR1 SGHDN and CDR2 FVKESK. This CDR3 contains 15 residues. The V end lost 0 bases, the J end lost 8 bases, and 13 bases lay between the germline ends. The CDR3 bases are TGTGCCAGCAGCCAAGATGTAACGGAGAACGAAAAACTGTTTTTT. Residues: CASSQDVTENEKLFF. Full variable domain (remainder filled in from reference TRBV14 and TRBJ1-4): EAGVTQFPSHSVIEKGQTVTLRCDPISGHDNLYWYRRVMGKEIKFLLHFVKESKQDESGMPNNRFLAERTGGTYSTLKVQPAELEDSGVYFCASSQDVTENEKLFFGSGTQLSVL.

V usage is TRBV9 and J usage is TRBJ2-7, with D possibly matching TRBD2 (5 bases). Trimming cost V 4 bases and J 0 bases, with 14 bases left between them. The germline V gene has CDR1 SGDLS and CDR2 YYNGEE. The CDR3 contains 15 residues. The CDR3 region has the DNA TGTGCCAGCAGCTCCCGTAGAGACTACTCCTACGAGCAGTACTTC. Translated: CASSSRRDYSYEQYF. Full variable domain (remainder filled in from reference TRBV9 and TRBJ2-7): DSGVTQTPKHLITATGQRVTLRCSPRSGDLSVYWYQQSLDQGLQFLIQYYNGEERAKGNILERFSAQQFPDLHSELNLSSLELGDSALYFCASSSRRDYSYEQYFGPGTRLTVT.

This chain connects TRBV6-5 to TRBJ1-2; D unresolved. CDR3 length equals 13 residues. Looked up from germline, CDR1 is MNHEY and CDR2 is SVGAGI. V lost 5 bases, J lost 3 bases, and 10 bases lay in between. CDR3 in DNA: TGTGCCAGCAGTGAGCGGCAGCACTATGGCTACACCTTC. Its protein is CASSERQHYGYTF.

V usage is TRBV9 and J usage is TRBJ2-1; TRBD2 matches at 10 bases. J gave up 5 bases and V 2 bases, and 7 bases lay outside the gene matches. Germline CDR1 and CDR2: SGDLS and YYNGEE. The CDR3 extends over 16 amino acids. The DNA of the CDR3 is TGTGCCAGCAGCGTGGTACTAGCGGGGAGAAACAATGAGCAGTTCTTC. Translation gives CASSVVLAGRNNEQFF.

V is TRBV9 and J is TRBJ1-1, with D maybe TRBD1 (5 bases). V gave up 3 bases and J gave up 2 bases, with 14 bases separating them. The germline V gene has CDR1 SGDLS and CDR2 YYNGEE. This CDR3 comprises 15 residues. The CDR3 nucleotides read TGTGCCAGCAGCGGGTCTGGGGGAGGAAACACTGAAGCTTTCTTT. It codes for CASSGSGGGNTEAFF.

Of note for this clone: The sample carries other DNA sequences with the same CDR3. The chain combines TRBV13 with TRBJ2-7, with 9 positions matching TRBD1. The V segment lost 0 bases and the J segment 0 bases; nucleotides outside the gene matches: 0. This CDR3 has 15 amino acids. CDR1 PRHDT and CDR2 FYEKMQ come from the germline V gene (reference sequence). The CDR3 loop reads CASSLGTGGSYEQYF. For the CDR3, the DNA is TGTGCCAGCAGCTTAGGGACAGGGGGCTCCTACGAGCAGTACTTC.

The V call is TRBV30, the J call TRBJ1-1, with 8 bases that match TRBD1. Germline values: CDR1 GTSNPN, CDR2 SVGIG (reference sequence). Trimming at V came to 4 bases and at J to 0 bases, leaving 10 bases not matched to a gene. The CDR3 extends over 16 amino acids. CDR3 nucleotides: TGTGCCTGGACTCCCAACAGGGGGGGTATGAACACTGAAGCTTTCTTT. Translated: CAWTPNRGGMNTEAFF.

This chain joins TRBV4-1 and TRBJ2-3, with 9 bases aligning to TRBD2. Unmatched junction bases numbered 11, after V lost 3 bases and J lost 13 bases. This CDR3 has 14 residues. Germline V lookup: CDR1 MGHRA, CDR2 YSYEKL. The CDR3 bases are TGCGCCAGCAGCCAGACCTCTTTAGCGGGGGAGGAGTATTTT. Protein product: CASSQTSLAGEEYF.

The genes are TRBV30 and TRBJ1-1; D possibly corresponds to TRBD1 (6 bases). This CDR3 region has 14 residues. The V and J ends lost 3 bases and 6 bases respectively, with 17 bases between them. Germline V gene lookup returns CDR1 GTSNPN and CDR2 SVGIG (reference sequence). This chain's CDR3 is CAWRVTGSVSEAFF. CDR3 DNA sequence: TGTGCCTGGAGGGTAACAGGGTCGGTTTCTGAAGCTTTCTTT. Filled out from reference TRBV30 and TRBJ1-1, the complete variable domain reads SQTIHQWPATLVQPVGSPLSLECTVEGTSNPNLYWYRQAAGRGLQLLFYSVGIGQISSEVPQNLSASRPQDRQFILSSKKLLLSDSGFYLCAWRVTGSVSEAFFGQGTRLTVV.

The chain carries TRBV18 and TRBJ2-1; 7 bases are shared with TRBD1. CDR1 and CDR2 from the germline V gene are KGHSH and LQKENI. The CDR3 has 15 amino acids. Trimming at V came to 4 bases and at J to 7 bases, leaving 10 bases not matched to a gene. DNA for the CDR3: TGTGCCAGCTCACGTCAACAGGGGTCGATGAATGAGCAGTTCTTC. It encodes CASSRQQGSMNEQFF.

CDR3 loop: CASSPPGRVFSGNTIYF. The CDR3 DNA follows: TGTGCCAGCTCACCACCGGGCAGGGTATTCTCTGGAAACACCATATATTTT. V and J are TRBV18 and TRBJ1-3, with a tentative D call TRBD1 (5 bases). Looked up from germline, CDR1 is KGHSH and CDR2 is LQKENI. Trimming pared 0 bases from V and 0 bases from J, leaving 12 bases between. The CDR3 length is 17 residues.

For the CDR3, the DNA is TGCGCCAGCAGCTTGGGAATGACAGCCTACTCCTACGAGCAGTACTTC. Translating it yields CASSLGMTAYSYEQYF. V gene TRBV5-1 combines with J gene TRBJ2-7; the D gene is possibly TRBD1 (5 bases). Trimming stripped 0 bases from V and 0 bases from J, with 13 bases between. The CDR3 contains 16 residues. CDR1 SGHRS and CDR2 YFSETQ come from the germline V gene.

V gene TRBV7-9 combines with J gene TRBJ2-4; 7 bases line up with TRBD1. The germline V gene encodes CDR1 SEHNR and CDR2 FQNEAQ (reference sequence). Trimming removed 5 bases from V and 5 bases from J; junction bases left unmatched: 9. The CDR3 has 15 amino acids. The CDR3 coding sequence is TGTGCCAGCAGCGCCCAAGACAGGGCGGAAAACATTCAGTACTTC. As protein: CASSAQDRAENIQYF.

J is TRBJ1-1 and V is TRBV4-1; a weak D match, TRBD1 (5 bases). V gave up 4 bases and J gave up 4 bases, with 19 bases separating them. The CDR3 sequence is 16 residues long. The V gene's germline CDR1 is MGHRA and CDR2 YSYEKL. The CDR3 loop is CASSPRAGDLGTEAFF. For the CDR3, the DNA is TGCGCCAGCAGCCCAAGAGCGGGGGACTTGGGCACTGAAGCTTTCTTT.

The chain links TRBV7-9 to TRBJ2-3, with 10 bases matching TRBD2. The germline V gene has CDR1 SEHNR and CDR2 FQNEAQ (reference sequence). CDR3 size: 16 residues. Trimming took 3 bases from V and 2 from J; bases not matched to a gene: 5. Written as DNA, the CDR3 is TGTGCCAGCAGCTTCGGAACTAGCGGGGCCACAGATACGCAGTATTTT. Translation: CASSFGTSGATDTQYF.

The chain combines TRBV5-1 with TRBJ2-7; 8 nucleotides agree with TRBD2. There are 13 residues in the CDR3. The ends lost 0 bases at V and 7 bases at J; junction bases unmatched: 3. CDR1 and CDR2 from the germline V gene are SGHRS and YFSETQ. As DNA, the CDR3 is TGCGCCAGCAGCTTGGAGGGACTAGAAGAGCAGTACTTC. Translation: CASSLEGLEEQYF.